The present entry profiles one T cell receptor beta chain with its context. Its antigen is unknown. These data come from a study of cytomegalovirus exposure and HLA in healthy donors. Study-wide results and caveats: For TCR beta chains, V- and J-gene trimming was later linked to a missense DCLRE1C variant. Prior analysis indicated that the majority of TCR beta V segments exhibited productivity approximately 90% or approximately 30% of the time.

PCR was performed using 60 Vbeta and 13 Jbeta primers. The method was immunoSEQ multiplex PCR; TCRdb's version includes in-frame clones alone and lacks a portion of them. The sample yields about 100,000 clones, around 80% seen once. Germline V gives CDR1 SGHAT, CDR2 FQNNGV. Trimming at V came to 4 bases and at J to 9 bases, leaving 8 bases not matched to a gene. The CDR3 runs 16 residues. The chain carries TRBV11-2 and TRBJ2-2, with 13 bases matching TRBD2. Material: PBMCs. The TCR originated in a woman younger than 30 in good health and CMV-seropositive. CDR3 sequence reads: CASSWGTSGIPRELFF. CDR3 bases: TGTGCCAGCAGCTGGGGGACTAGCGGGATTCCCCGGGAGCTGTTTTTT.